Detailed here is one T cell receptor (beta chain). The antigen is not known. One junction end does not reproduce the germline sequence, and a read error may be involved. The PCR was carried out with 60 Vbeta primers and 13 Jbeta primers. Sequencing was performed with immunoSEQ multiplex PCR; in TCRdb, only in-frame clones are kept and a portion is missing. The sample holds 100,000 to 150,000 clones, more than 65% seen once. Healthy people donating bone marrow made up the donors. The data were taken from a study of cytomegalovirus exposure and HLA in healthy donors. Points from the study as a whole: Among TCR beta chains, those listed as cytomegalovirus-associated numbered fewer than 200. Later analysis demonstrated an association between a missense DCLRE1C variant and TCR beta V- and J-gene trimming. At a 0.05 false discovery rate, a later analysis found approximately 15,000 TCR beta sequences to be associated with HLA alleles.

The V gene's germline CDR1 is SEHNR and CDR2 FQNEAQ (reference sequence). The length of the CDR3 is 13 residues. This TCR derives from a woman younger than 30 in good health and CMV-seropositive. The genes are TRBV7-9 and TRBJ1-1; 7 bases are shared with TRBD1. The source material was PBMCs. The CDR3, as DNA: TGTGCCGGCAGCGACAGGGCAGGGACTGAAGCTTTCTTT. It specifies CAGSDRAGTEAFF.